A single sample is the source of the 8 T cell receptor beta chains below, sequenced in a study of T cells in Graves' hyperthyroidism and ophthalmopathy. Using RNA transcripts as the source, TCR beta CDR3 regions were amplified. Primed by the HTBI set, a first-round RT-PCR was run on the TCR CDR3. TCRdb independently ran MiXCR on the multiplex PCR reads; one entry per CDR3 protein. The profile shows under 400,000 distinct CDR3 sequences, about 12% of them singletons. Material for sequencing was blood. These receptors all come from a woman aged 18-29 years with Graves' hyperthyroidism.

The table lists this clonotype with a few counts. This chain joins TRBV24-1 and TRBJ1-5; maybe TRBD1 (6 bases). The CDR3 contains 14 residues. The germline gives CDR1 KGHDR, CDR2 SFDVKD. V was clipped by 9 bases and J by 9 bases, with 20 bases between them. The CDR3 DNA follows: TGTGCCACCTCCCAGGGAGGGGGGAATAGGCCCCAGCATTTT. Translated: CATSQGGGNRPQHF.

The chain joins TRBV2 to TRBJ2-4; D unclear. The V gene lost 7 bases and the J gene lost 2 bases, with 9 bases spanning the gap. The CDR3 has 13 residues. Germline lookup yields CDR1 SNHLY and CDR2 FYNNEI. CDR3 loop: CASMRETKNIQYF. CDR3 DNA: TGTGCCAGCATGCGCGAGACCAAAAACATTCAGTACTTC.

The chain links TRBV28 to TRBJ2-7, with D maybe TRBD2 (5 bases). V lost 2 bases, J lost 1 base, and 12 bases lay in between. Germline CDR1 MDHEN, CDR2 SYDVKM. This CDR3 spans 15 amino acids. Written as DNA, the CDR3 is TGTGCCAGCAGTTTAACGGGTCCGGGGTCCTACGAGCAGTACTTC. Its protein is CASSLTGPGSYEQYF.

A remark on this clonotype: A much larger clone differs by one base, so this may be a read error. The chain is built from TRBV2 and TRBJ2-2, with a possible D match to TRBD1 (5 bases). The germline V gene has CDR1 SNHLY and CDR2 FYNNEI. V was trimmed by 4 bases and J by 0 bases, leaving 18 bases between them. The CDR3 spans 18 residues. The chain's CDR3 is CASSGTHAGFANTGELFF. The CDR3 DNA reads as TGTGCCAGCAGTGGGACCCATGCAGGGTTCGCGAACACCGGGGAGCTGTTTTTT.

This clonotype came up a few times. The CDR3 protein is CASSPTLPRNTIYF. The CDR3 DNA is TGTGCCAGCAGCCCGACACTACCCAGGAACACCATATATTTT. V usage is TRBV7-9 and J usage is TRBJ1-3; the D is unclear. This CDR3 region has 14 residues. Trimming took 5 bases from V and 7 from J, leaving 15 bases between them. Germline V gene lookup returns CDR1 SEHNR and CDR2 FQNEAQ (reference sequence).

The chain recombines TRBV20-1 with TRBJ2-6, with 11 nucleotides matching TRBD1. The trim removed 3 bases at V and 3 bases at J, leaving 13 bases unmatched. Germline CDR1 is DFQATT and CDR2 is SNEGSKA (reference sequence). This CDR3 comprises 19 residues. The CDR3 bases are TGCAGTGCTAGGCTTAAGAGGACAGGGGGCGCGAATGGGGCCAACGTCCTGACTTTC. Translated: CSARLKRTGGANGANVLTF.

This clonotype was seen ten or more times. The genes are TRBV5-5 and TRBJ1-5; 7 bases line up with TRBD1. The CDR3 totals 13 residues. J was trimmed by 5 bases and V by 2 bases; bases with no gene match: 1. CDR1 and CDR2 (germline): SGHKS, YYEKEE (reference sequence). In DNA, the CDR3 is TGTGCCAGCAGCTTCCAGGGGGATCAGCCCCAGCATTTT. Encoded protein: CASSFQGDQPQHF.

This clonotype was counted many times. CDR3 amino acids: CASSPDQSGYTF. DNA for the CDR3: TGTGCCAGTAGTCCAGATCAGTCTGGCTACACCTTC. This chain links TRBV19 with TRBJ1-2, with D uncertain. The V gene lost 5 bases and the J gene lost 7 bases, with 11 bases spanning the gap. The CDR3 sequence is 12 residues long. Germline lookup yields CDR1 LNHDA and CDR2 SQIVND (reference sequence).